This TCR beta chain was obtained from a study of blood T cell repertoires in COVID-19. In the study overall: T cells, B-cell-depleted T cells, or PBMCs supplied cDNA or gDNA.

Germline CDR1 reads WNHNN; CDR2 reads SYGVQD (reference sequence). Trimming removed 3 bases at V and 6 bases at J, with 12 bases between. CDR3 size: 14 residues. The repertoire was sequenced with immunoSEQ multiplex PCR; TCRdb's copy has only in-frame clones and lacks some. The table has fewer than 250,000 clones, roughly 90% seen once; the top ten hold roughly 8.4%. Clinical history as reported by participants underpinned cohort assignment. Sequenced: PBMCs or T cells enriched from blood (not recorded which). This TCR was sampled from a woman in her late teens or twenties who had recovered from COVID-19. The rearrangement uses TRBV10-1 and TRBJ2-1; D gene ambiguous. DNA for the CDR3: TGCGCCAGCAGTGACTGGAAGTCGGGCAATGAGCAGTTCTTC. Translation: CASSDWKSGNEQFF.